The present TCR beta chain was sequenced within a study of T cell repertoires in cytomegalovirus infection. The overall study: It was the public TCR beta signatures that indicated both CMV infection and matching HLA type. Study-wide results and caveats: HLA-C-restricted CMV-specific TCR beta clonotypes prevailed in the ex vivo response.

TCRdb redid the calling of the reads with MiXCR, one entry per CDR3 protein. Of some 700,000 distinct CDR3 sequences listed, approximately 33% are singletons. The ends lost 2 bases at V and 5 bases at J; junction bases unmatched: 8. This CDR3 comprises 16 residues. This clonotype has only a few counts. Its antigen is still unknown. J is TRBJ2-3 and V is TRBV12-3 or TRBV12-4; TRBD1 aligns across 9 bases. The source was cultured PBMCs, collected from culture after CMV antigen stimulation. The receptor comes from a human donor in good health (CMV status not recorded). Some clones in this sample may be carry-over from other donors' samples. CDR3: CASSLLPGTGKDTQYF. The CDR3, as DNA: TGTGCCAGCAGTTTACTCCCCGGGACAGGGAAAGATACGCAGTATTTT.